This entry concerns a single T cell receptor (beta chain). Germline V gives CDR1 LGHDT, CDR2 YNNKEL (reference sequence). Trimming cost V 1 base and J 9 bases, with 7 bases left between them. The CDR3 loop spans 12 amino acids. How the authors handled the data: Quantification of nucleated cells was approximated via reference gene primer amplification. Repertoires were generated with immunoSEQ multiplex PCR, while TCRdb's copy carries only in-frame clones and drops some. V and J calls and clone size are as listed in that table; D and trimming were resolved from the DNA. The sample records around 140,000 clones, 80% to 90% being singletons. This sample was included in a study of blood T cell repertoires in COVID-19. Study information: The samples span acute and convalescent COVID-19 from the United States, Italy and Spain. From T cells, B-cell-depleted T cells, or PBMCs came the material, which was cDNA or gDNA.

Material: peripheral blood. The rearrangement uses TRBV3-1 (or the pseudogene TRBV3-2) and TRBJ2-1; perhaps TRBD2 as D (5 bases). The receptor comes from a man aged 18 to 35 with COVID-19, enrolled during active disease. CDR3 bases: TGTGCCAGCAGCCAAGTCCGGGGTGAGCAGTTCTTC. It encodes CASSQVRGEQFF.